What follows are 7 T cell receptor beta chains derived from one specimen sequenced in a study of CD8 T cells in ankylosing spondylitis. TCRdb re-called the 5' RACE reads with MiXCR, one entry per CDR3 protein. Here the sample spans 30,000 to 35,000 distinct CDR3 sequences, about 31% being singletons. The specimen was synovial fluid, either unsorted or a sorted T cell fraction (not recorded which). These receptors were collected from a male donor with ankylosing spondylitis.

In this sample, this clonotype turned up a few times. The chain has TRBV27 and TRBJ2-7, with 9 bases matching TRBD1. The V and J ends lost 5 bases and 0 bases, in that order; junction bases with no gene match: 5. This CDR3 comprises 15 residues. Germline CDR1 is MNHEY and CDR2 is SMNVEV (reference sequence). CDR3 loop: CASSPGTGSSYEQYV. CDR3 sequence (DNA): TGTGCCAGCAGTCCCGGGACAGGGTCCTCCTACGAGCAGTACGTC.

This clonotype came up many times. In DNA, the CDR3 is TGTGCCAGCAGCCGCGAGCGGGTAGGAGATACGCAGTATTTT. This translates into CASSRERVGDTQYF. The chain recombines TRBV4-2 with TRBJ2-3, with TRBD2 as a possible D gene (6 bases). Trimming shortened V by 4 bases and J by 5 bases, and 13 bases separated the two germline ends. The CDR3 totals 14 residues. Germline V CDR1 and CDR2: LGHNA, YNFKEQ.

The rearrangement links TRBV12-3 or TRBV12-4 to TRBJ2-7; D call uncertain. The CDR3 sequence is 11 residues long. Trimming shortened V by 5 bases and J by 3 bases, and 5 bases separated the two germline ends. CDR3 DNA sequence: TGTGCCAGCAGTCCCCTCTACGAGCAGTACTTC. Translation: CASSPLYEQYF.

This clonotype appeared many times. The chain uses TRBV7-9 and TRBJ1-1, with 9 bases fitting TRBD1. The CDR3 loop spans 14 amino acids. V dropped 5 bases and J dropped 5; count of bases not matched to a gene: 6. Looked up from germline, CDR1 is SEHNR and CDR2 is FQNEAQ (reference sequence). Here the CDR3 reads CASSVLTGGTEAFF. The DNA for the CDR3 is TGTGCCAGCAGCGTCTTGACAGGGGGTACTGAAGCTTTCTTT.

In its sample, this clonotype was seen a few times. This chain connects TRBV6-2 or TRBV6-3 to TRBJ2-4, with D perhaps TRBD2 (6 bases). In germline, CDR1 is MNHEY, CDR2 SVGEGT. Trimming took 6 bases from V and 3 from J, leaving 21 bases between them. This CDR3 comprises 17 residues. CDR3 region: CASSHFRARRGKNIQYF. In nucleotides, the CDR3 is TGTGCCAGCAGCCACTTTCGGGCAAGGCGGGGCAAAAACATTCAGTACTTC.

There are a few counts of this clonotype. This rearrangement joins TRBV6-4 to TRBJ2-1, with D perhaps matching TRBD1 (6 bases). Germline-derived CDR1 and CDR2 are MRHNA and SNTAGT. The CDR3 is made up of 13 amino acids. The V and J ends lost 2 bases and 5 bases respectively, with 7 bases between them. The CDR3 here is CASSDRDNNEQFF. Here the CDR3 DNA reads TGTGCCAGCAGTGACCGGGACAACAATGAGCAGTTCTTC.

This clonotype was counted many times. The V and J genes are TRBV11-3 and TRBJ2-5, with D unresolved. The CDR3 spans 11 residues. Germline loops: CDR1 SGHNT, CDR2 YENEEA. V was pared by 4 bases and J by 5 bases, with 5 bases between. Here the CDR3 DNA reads TGTGCCAGCAGCTCGGAGGAGACCCAGTACTTC. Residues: CASSSEETQYF.